The source of this T cell receptor beta chain is a study of shared clonotypes between healthy human individuals (dated by TCRdb to 2018 to 2021). With regard to the full study: The cohort included a few men and a couple of women between 18 and 49 years of age. For each donor, CD4 naive and CD4 memory were each given three plates, CD8 naive was given two plates, and CD8 memory was given one plate. Blood TCR repertoires of about five healthy adults were deeply sequenced to estimate repertoire size and the extent of clonotype sharing between individuals. Libraries were prepared and TCR repertoires were sequenced by different laboratories using diverse techniques, in order to increase sequencing depth and limit assay-specific biases. Between about 0.94 and 8.9 billion PBMCs per donor were obtained by leukapheresis.

The donors were healthy, HIV-negative adults with no recently reported acute infections or vaccinations. Only Caucasian adults living in Nashville, Tennessee, USA were represented among the donors. CD4+ T cells were enriched through magnetic negative selection, after which naive cells were positively selected on CD45RA and the remaining negative fraction served as the memory subset. Blood was collected by leukapheresis, and PBMCs were isolated by Ficoll-Histopaque density gradient centrifugation and then cryopreserved in liquid nitrogen vapor phase. Analytical flow cytometry was used to check the purity and quantity of each magnetically sorted T cell population. Each sorted fraction had its genomic DNA isolated and then quantified by UV absorbance on a Nanodrop 2000c. Note on this clone: The specificity of this receptor is unknown. It has no much larger one-base neighbor in the sample; base qualities were not kept. In the same sample, other DNA sequences code for this CDR3.

CDR1 and CDR2 (SGHRS, YFSETQ) derive from the germline V gene. Inclusive of the bounding cysteine and phenylalanine, the CDR3 is 14 residues long. Only CDR3 DNA remains: 42 bases, in frame from the first base. The trim is 0 bases for V and 0 bases for J, with a gap of 6 bases between the germline ends. What the study reported, not specific to this receptor: Compared with non-shared clonotypes, clonotypes shared by all four sorted-subset donors had higher generation probabilities. The small number of donors limited the genetic and exposure-history diversity represented. Rarefaction of sorted-subset datasets indicated incomplete sequencing despite the large sequencing depth. Across a few donors, approximately 5% of naive CD4, 3% to 3.5% of naive CD8, about 2% of memory CD4, and roughly 0.4% of memory CD8 clonotypes were shared. Only blood was sampled, and tissue TCR repertoires likely differ from those in blood. Naive subsets generally had larger estimated clonotype richness than memory subsets. Pairwise subsampling led to the expectation that sequencing depth would affect the degree of clonotype sharing among donors.

TCR CDR3 regions were amplified from genomic DNA by multiplex PCR using the deep immunoSEQ assay. Extracted genomic DNA from each cell subset was distributed evenly across all wells of several immunoSEQ 96-well plates, and each plate was treated as a replicate. For sorted subsets, each replicate PCR was loaded with roughly 200 ng genomic DNA, equivalent to 30,000 or so T cell genomes. Purified libraries were measured with a Qubit 3.0 fluorometer, size-checked on a Bioanalyzer 2100, and measured again with the KAPA Library Quantification kit. Every immunoSEQ 96-well plate was sequenced on a separate single-read 150-cycle Illumina NextSeq 550 flow cell. The study's own analysis went as follows. Because the immunoSEQ output held only junctional sequences and lacked quality scores, the filtering could not match the filtering applied to full-length reads. Sequences were annotated with PyIR, a Python wrapper for IgBLAST v1.9, using IMGT germline references to assign V/J genes and CDR3. Reads with weak V/J assignments (E-value above 1e-6), missing CDR3, stop codons, out-of-frame junctions, or ambiguous translated residues were removed. V3J clonotypes were defined by identical inferred V gene, J gene, and CDR3 amino acid sequence. To compute the percentage overlap between repertoires, the number of shared unique clonotypes was divided by the size of the smaller repertoire. Richness of each repertoire was evaluated using RTK rarefaction, the Chao1 estimator, and Recon v2.1 estimates of unobserved clonotypes. For all TCRbeta clonotypes obtained by the gDNA method from four donors, generation probabilities were computed with OLGA. Imported from immuneACCESS, the table was reduced by TCRdb to in-frame sequences with V and J called. These copies leave out some clones; in studies compared against another copy, an unresolved V gene accounts for under half, and the cause of the remainder is not known. From that table come the V and J calls and clone size; the DNA was used to work out D and trimming. Recorded for this sample are just over 2,000,000 clones; roughly 94% of them occurred a single time. The ten largest account for 0.1% to 0.15% of the sample.

Material for sequencing was naive CD4+ T cells sorted from blood. Explained via the paper, the cell subset or site label denotes: CD45RA+ positively selected. The sequence came from a man aged 18 to 30 in good health. The V and J segments used are TRBV5-1 and TRBJ1-1, and possibly TRBD1, on 5 matching bases. The CDR3 protein sequence reads: CASSLGTLNTEAFF. The DNA sequence is TGCGCCAGCAGCTTGGGGACACTGAACACTGAAGCTTTCTTT.